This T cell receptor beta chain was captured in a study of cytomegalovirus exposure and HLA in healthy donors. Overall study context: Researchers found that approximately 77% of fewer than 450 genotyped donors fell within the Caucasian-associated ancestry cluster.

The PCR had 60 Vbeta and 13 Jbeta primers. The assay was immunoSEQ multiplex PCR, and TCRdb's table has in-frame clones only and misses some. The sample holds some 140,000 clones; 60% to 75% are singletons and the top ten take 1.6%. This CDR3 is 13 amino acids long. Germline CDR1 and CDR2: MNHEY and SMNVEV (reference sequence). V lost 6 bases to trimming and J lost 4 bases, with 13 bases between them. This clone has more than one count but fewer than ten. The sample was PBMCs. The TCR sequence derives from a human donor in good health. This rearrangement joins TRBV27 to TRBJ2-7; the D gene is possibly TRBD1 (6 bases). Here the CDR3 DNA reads TGTGCCAGCAGCCCCACAGGGCCGTACGAGCAGTACTTC. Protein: CASSPTGPYEQYF.